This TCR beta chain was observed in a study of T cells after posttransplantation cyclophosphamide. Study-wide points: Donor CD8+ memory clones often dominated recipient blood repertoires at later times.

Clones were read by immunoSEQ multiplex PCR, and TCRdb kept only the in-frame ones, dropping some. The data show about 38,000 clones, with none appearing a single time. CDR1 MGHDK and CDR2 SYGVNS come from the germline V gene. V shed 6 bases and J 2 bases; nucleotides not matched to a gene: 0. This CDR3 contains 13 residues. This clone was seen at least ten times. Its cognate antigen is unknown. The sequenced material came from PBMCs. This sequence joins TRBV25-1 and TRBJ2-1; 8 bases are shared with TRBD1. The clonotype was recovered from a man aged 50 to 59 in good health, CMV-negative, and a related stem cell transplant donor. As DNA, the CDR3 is TGTGCCAGCAGACAGGGGGCCTACAATGAGCAGTTCTTC. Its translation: CASRQGAYNEQFF.